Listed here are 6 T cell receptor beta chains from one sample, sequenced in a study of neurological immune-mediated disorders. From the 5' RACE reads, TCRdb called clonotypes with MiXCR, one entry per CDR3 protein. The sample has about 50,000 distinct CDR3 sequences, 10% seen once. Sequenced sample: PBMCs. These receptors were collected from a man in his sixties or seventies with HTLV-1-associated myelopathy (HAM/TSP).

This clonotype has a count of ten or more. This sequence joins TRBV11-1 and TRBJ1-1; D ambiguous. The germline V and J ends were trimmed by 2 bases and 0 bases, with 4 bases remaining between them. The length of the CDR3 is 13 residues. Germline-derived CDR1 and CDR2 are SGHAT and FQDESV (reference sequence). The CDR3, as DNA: TGTGCCAGCAGCTTACAGGTGAACACTGAAGCTTTCTTT. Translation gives CASSLQVNTEAFF.

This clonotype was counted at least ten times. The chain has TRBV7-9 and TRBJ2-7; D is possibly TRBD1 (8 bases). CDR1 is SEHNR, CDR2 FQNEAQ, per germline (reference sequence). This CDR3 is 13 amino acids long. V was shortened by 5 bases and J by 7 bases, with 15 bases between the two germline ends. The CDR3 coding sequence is TGTGCCAGCAGCCCGGACAGGGAGGGAGAGCAGTACTTC. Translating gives CASSPDREGEQYF.

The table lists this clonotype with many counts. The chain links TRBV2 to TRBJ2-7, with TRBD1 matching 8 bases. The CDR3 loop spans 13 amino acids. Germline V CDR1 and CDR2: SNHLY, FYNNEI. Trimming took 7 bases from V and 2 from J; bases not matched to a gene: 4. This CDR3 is CASTEGQAYEQYF. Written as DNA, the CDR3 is TGTGCCAGCACCGAGGGACAGGCCTACGAGCAGTACTTC. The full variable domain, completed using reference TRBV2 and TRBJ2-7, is EPEVTQTPSHQVTQMGQEVILRCVPISNHLYFYWYRQILGQKVEFLVSFYNNEISEKSEIFDDQFSVERPDGSNFTLKIRSTKLEDSAMYFCASTEGQAYEQYFGPGTRLTVT.

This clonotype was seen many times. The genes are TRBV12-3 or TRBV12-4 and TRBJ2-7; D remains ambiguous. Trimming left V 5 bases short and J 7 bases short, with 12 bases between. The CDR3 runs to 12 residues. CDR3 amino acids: CASSPRLGEQYF. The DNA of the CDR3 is TGTGCCAGCAGTCCCCGTCTGGGGGAGCAGTACTTC.

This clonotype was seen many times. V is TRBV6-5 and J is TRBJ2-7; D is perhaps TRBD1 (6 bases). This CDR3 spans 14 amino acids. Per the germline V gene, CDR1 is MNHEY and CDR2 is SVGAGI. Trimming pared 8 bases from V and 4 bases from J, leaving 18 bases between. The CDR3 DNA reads TGTGCCAGCCAAACTCACCAGGGGCGATACGAGCAGTACTTC. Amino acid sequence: CASQTHQGRYEQYF.

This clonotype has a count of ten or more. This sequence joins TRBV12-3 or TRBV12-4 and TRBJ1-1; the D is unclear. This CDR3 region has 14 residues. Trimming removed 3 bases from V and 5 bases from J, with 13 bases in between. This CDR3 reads CASSFWSPGTEAFF. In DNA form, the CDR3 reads TGTGCCAGCAGTTTTTGGTCTCCTGGGACTGAAGCTTTCTTT.